This T cell receptor beta chain was sequenced during a study of T cells in Graves' hyperthyroidism and ophthalmopathy. Points from the study as a whole: The model identified upcoming ophthalmopathy a median around 6 months ahead of onset. Most clonotypes that expanded in the thyroid above 0.001 also showed up in blood.

Hyperthyroidism in the patients, aged 18 to 65, was newly diagnosed and under 2 months in duration. Amplified regions were TCR beta CDR3 sequences from RNA transcripts. Carried out on the TCR CDR3, a first-round RT-PCR used the HTBI primer set. In TCRdb, the multiplex PCR reads were re-called with MiXCR into one record per CDR3 protein. The repertoire holds about 540,000 distinct CDR3 sequences, with around 45% as singletons. The V end was cut by 5 bases, the J end by 5 bases, with 16 bases between. This CDR3 spans 14 amino acids. CDR1 MGHRA and CDR2 YSYEKL come from the germline V gene. In its sample, this clonotype was seen a few times. As yet, its antigen is unknown.

The receptor was derived from a woman aged 18-29 years with Graves' hyperthyroidism. The genes are TRBV4-1 and TRBJ2-7; weak D call: TRBD1 (6 bases). The sample taken for sequencing was peripheral blood or thyroid tissue (not recorded which). The CDR3 coding sequence is TGCGCCAGCAGCTTATCTACAGGGTTCCACGAGCAGTACTTC. This encodes CASSLSTGFHEQYF.